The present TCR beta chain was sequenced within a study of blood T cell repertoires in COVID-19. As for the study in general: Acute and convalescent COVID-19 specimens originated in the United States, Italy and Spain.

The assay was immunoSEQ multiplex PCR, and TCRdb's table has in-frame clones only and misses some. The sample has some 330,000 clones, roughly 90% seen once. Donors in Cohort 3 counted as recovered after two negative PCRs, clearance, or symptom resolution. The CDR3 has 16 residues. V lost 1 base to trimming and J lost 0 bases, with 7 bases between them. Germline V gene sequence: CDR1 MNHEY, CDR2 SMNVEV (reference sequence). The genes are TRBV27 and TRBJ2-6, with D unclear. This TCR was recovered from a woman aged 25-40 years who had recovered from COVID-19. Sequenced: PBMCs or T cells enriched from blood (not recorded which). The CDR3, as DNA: TGTGCCAGCAGTTTATATCCAGGCTCTGGGGCCAACGTCCTGACTTTC. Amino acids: CASSLYPGSGANVLTF.